This T cell receptor beta chain comes out of a study of PD-L1 blockade in urothelial cancer. Study-level information: Study patients had been treated with 0 to 3 previous chemotherapy regimens. Blood was subjected to analysis at 3 weeks (second dose) and 6 weeks following treatment start. Whole-study findings and limits: Pretreatment blood TCR clonality under the median forecast improved survival.

The CDR3 is 15 residues long. With V trimmed by 6 bases and J by 4 bases, 6 bases remained unmatched. Germline lookup yields CDR1 KGHSH and CDR2 LQKENI. To note about this clone: As yet, its antigen is unknown.

Sequencing used immunoSEQ multiplex PCR; TCRdb keeps in-frame clones, though not all of them. The table lists roughly 26,000 clones, approximately 86% of them singletons. This sequence joins TRBV18 and TRBJ1-6; TRBD1 matches 7 bases. Sample: PBMCs, taken around atezolizumab (anti-PD-L1) treatment. The TCR originated in a man in his 60s with urothelial cancer. CDR3 region: CASSLGTEYNSPLHF. CDR3 coding DNA: TGTGCCAGCTCGCTCGGGACAGAGTATAATTCACCCCTCCACTTT.